This T cell receptor beta chain was profiled in a study of cytomegalovirus exposure and HLA in healthy donors. The V end was cut by 6 bases, the J end by 0 bases, with 15 bases between. CDR1 is WNHNN, CDR2 SYGVQD, per germline (reference sequence). The CDR3 contains 16 residues. Primers included in the PCR were 60 Vbeta and 13 Jbeta primers. TCRdb keeps only in-frame clones here, not all; method: immunoSEQ multiplex PCR. This table holds approximately 120,000 clones, more than 65% found once. This clonotype originated in a woman aged 35 to 49 in good health and CMV-seropositive. The chain joins TRBV10-1 to TRBJ2-1, with D perhaps matching TRBD2 (6 bases). The sample was PBMCs. CDR3 nucleotide sequence: TGCGCCAGCAGCCTCCGGGACTCGAGCTCCTACAATGAGCAGTTCTTC. Translating it yields CASSLRDSSSYNEQFF.